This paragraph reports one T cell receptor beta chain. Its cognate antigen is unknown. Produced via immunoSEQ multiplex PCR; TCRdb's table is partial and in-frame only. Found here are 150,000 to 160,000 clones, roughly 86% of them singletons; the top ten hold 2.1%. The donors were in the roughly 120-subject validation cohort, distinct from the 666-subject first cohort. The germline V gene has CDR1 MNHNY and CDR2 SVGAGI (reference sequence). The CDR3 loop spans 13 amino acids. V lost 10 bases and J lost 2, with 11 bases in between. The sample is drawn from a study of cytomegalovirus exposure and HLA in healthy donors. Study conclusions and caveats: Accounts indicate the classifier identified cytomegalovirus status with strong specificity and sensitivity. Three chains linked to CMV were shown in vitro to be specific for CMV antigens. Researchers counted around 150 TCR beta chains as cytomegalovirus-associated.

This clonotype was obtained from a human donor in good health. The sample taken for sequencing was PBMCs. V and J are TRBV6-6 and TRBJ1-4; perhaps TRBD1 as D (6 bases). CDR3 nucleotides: TGTGCCACCTCGGACAGTACTAATGAAAAACTGTTTTTT. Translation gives CATSDSTNEKLFF.